This record looks at one T cell receptor beta chain sequence and its context. Researchers ran the PCR with 60 Vbeta and 13 Jbeta primers. Clones were read by immunoSEQ multiplex PCR, and TCRdb kept only the in-frame ones, dropping some. This sample carries about 95,000 clones, about 74% of them seen once, and the ten largest clones take about 14%. The record originates from a study of cytomegalovirus exposure and HLA in healthy donors. The CDR3 is 14 residues long. The germline V gene has CDR1 SGHTA and CDR2 FQGNSA. The V segment lost 5 bases and the J segment 3 bases; nucleotides outside the gene matches: 3.

This chain connects TRBV7-2 to TRBJ2-1; 8 bases align to TRBD2. Sequences were obtained from PBMCs. This TCR was sampled from a woman aged 45-59 years in good health and CMV-seropositive. The CDR3 protein is CASSLSGNYNEQFF. The CDR3 bases are TGTGCCAGCAGCCTTAGCGGGAACTACAATGAGCAGTTCTTC.